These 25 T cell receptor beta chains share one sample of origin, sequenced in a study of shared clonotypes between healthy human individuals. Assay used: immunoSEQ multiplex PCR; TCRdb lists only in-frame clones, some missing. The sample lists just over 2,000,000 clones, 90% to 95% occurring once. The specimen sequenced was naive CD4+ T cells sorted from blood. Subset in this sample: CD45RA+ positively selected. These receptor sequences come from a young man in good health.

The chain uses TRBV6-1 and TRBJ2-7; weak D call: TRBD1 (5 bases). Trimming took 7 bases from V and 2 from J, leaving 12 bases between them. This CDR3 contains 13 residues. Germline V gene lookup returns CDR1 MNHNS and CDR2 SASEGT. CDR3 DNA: TGTGCCAGCACCCCCCCAGGGCCCTACGAGCAGTACTTC. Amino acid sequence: CASTPPGPYEQYF.

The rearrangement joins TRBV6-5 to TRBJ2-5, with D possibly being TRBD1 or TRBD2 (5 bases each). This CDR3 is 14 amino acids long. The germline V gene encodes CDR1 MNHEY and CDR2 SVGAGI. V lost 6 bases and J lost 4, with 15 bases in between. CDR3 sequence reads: CASRSPGPRETQYF. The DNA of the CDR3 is TGTGCCAGCAGATCTCCGGGACCCCGAGAGACCCAGTACTTC.

The CDR3 region has the DNA TGTGCCAGCAGTTTACGGGCTAATGAGCCCCCCTACGAGCAGTACTTC. Translating gives CASSLRANEPPYEQYF. The J gene is TRBJ2-7, the V gene TRBV28, with D unresolved. Germline V gives CDR1 MDHEN, CDR2 SYDVKM. V lost 2 bases and J 2 bases, leaving 16 bases between the germline ends. The CDR3 sequence is 16 residues long.

Here the CDR3 reads CASSQDTGRGYEQYF. Written as DNA, the CDR3 is TGCGCCAGCAGCCAAGATACGGGACGAGGCTACGAGCAGTACTTC. This chain uses TRBV4-3 with TRBJ2-7, with D possibly being TRBD1 or TRBD2 (5 bases each). The CDR3 covers 15 residues. Germline lookup yields CDR1 LGHNA and CDR2 YSLEER. Trimming took 0 bases from V and 3 from J, leaving 12 bases between them.

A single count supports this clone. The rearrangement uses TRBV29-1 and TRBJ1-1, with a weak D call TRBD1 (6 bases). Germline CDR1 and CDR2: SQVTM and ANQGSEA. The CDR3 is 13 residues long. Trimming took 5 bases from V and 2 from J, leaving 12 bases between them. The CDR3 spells CSVWTDSNTEAFF. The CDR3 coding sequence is TGCAGCGTTTGGACAGATTCTAACACTGAAGCTTTCTTT.

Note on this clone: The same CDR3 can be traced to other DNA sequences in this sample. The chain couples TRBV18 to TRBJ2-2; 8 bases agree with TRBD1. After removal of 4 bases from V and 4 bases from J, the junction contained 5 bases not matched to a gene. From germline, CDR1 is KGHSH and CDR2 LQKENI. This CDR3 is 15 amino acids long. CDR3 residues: CASSLGQGGTGELFF. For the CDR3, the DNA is TGTGCCAGCTCACTCGGACAGGGAGGCACCGGGGAGCTGTTTTTT. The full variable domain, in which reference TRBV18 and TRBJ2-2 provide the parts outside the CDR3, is NAGVMQNPRHLVRRRGQEARLRCSPMKGHSHVYWYRQLPEEGLKFMVYLQKENIIDESGMPKERFSAEFPKEGPSILRIQQVVRGDSAAYFCASSLGQGGTGELFFGEGSRLTVL.

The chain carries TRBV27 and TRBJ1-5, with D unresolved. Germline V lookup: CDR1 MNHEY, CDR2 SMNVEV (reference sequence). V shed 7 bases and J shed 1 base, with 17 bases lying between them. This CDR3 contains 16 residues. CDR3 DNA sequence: TGTGCCAGCAAAAGTGTGGGGTCTTGGAGCAATCAGCCCCAGCATTTT. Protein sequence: CASKSVGSWSNQPQHF.

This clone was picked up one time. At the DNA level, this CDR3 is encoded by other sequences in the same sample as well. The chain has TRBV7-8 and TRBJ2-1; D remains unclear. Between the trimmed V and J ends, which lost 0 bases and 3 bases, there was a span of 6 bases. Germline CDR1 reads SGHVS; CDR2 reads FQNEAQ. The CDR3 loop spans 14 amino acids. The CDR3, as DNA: TGTGCCAGCAGCTTAGCGGGGTACTACAATGAGCAGTTCTTC. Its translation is CASSLAGYYNEQFF.

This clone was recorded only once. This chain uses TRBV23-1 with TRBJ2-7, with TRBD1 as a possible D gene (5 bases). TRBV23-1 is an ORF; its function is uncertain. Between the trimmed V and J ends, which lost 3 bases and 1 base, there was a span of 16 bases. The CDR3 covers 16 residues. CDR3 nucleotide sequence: TGCGCCAGCAGTCACGAGAAGGGGTTGGCGTCCTACGAGCAGTACTTC. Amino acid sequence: CASSHEKGLASYEQYF.

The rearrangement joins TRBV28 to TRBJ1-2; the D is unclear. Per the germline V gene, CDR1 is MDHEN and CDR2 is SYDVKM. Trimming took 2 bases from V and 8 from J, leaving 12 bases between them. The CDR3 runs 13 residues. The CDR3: CASSLVGLGGYTF. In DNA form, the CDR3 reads TGTGCCAGCAGTTTAGTAGGGTTGGGAGGCTACACCTTC.

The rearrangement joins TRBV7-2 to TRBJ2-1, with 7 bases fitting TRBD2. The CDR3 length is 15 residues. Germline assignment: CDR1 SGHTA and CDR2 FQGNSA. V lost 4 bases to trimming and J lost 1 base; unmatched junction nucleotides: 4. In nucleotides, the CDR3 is TGTGCCAGCAGCTCCATGGGGGGGTCCTACAATGAGCAGTTCTTC. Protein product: CASSSMGGSYNEQFF.

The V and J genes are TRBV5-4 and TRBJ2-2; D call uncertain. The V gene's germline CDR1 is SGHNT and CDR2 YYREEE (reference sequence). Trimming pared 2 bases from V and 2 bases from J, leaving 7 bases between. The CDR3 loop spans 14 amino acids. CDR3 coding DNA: TGTGCCAGCAGCTTAGCTAGAAACACCGGGGAGCTGTTTTTT. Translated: CASSLARNTGELFF.

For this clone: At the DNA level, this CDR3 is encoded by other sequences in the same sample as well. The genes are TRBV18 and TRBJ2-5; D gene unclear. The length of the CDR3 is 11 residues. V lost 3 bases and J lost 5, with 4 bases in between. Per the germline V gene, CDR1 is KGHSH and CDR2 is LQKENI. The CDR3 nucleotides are TGTGCCAGCTCACCTTCCGAGACCCAGTACTTC. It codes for CASSPSETQYF.

CDR3 loop: CAVAGGFTDTQYF. The CDR3 DNA reads TGTGCCGTCGCCGGAGGTTTCACAGATACGCAGTATTTT. The chain combines TRBV10-3 with TRBJ2-3, with D tentatively TRBD2 (5 bases). V was trimmed by 11 bases and J by 2 bases, leaving 14 bases between them. The CDR3 is 13 residues long. The germline V gene encodes CDR1 ENHRY and CDR2 SYGVKD.

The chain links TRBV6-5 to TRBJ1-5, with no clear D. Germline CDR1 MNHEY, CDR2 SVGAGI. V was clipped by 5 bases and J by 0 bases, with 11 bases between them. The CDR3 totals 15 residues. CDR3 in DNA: TGTGCCAGCAGTCCGGAACTGTATAGCAATCAGCCCCAGCATTTT. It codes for CASSPELYSNQPQHF.

The CDR3 sequence: CASSQDLAGGPRSLEQYF. The CDR3 DNA is TGCGCCAGCAGCCAAGATCTAGCGGGAGGGCCTAGATCCCTCGAGCAGTACTTC. The chain recombines TRBV4-1 with TRBJ2-7, with 12 positions matching TRBD2. The CDR3 extends over 18 amino acids. J gave up 6 bases and V 0 bases, and 12 bases lay outside the gene matches. CDR1 and CDR2 from the germline V gene are MGHRA and YSYEKL.

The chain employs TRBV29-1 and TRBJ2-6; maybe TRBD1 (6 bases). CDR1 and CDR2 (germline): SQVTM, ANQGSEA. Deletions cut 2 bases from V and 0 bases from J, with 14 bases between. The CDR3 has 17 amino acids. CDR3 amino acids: CSVEMQGTSSGANVLTF. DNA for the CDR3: TGCAGCGTTGAAATGCAGGGGACAAGCTCTGGGGCCAACGTCCTGACTTTC.

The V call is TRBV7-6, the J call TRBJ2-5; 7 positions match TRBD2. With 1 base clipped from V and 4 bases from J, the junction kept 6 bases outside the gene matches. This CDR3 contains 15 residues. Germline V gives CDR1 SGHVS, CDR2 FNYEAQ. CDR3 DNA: TGTGCCAGCAGCTTAGGGACTAGTTGGCGAGAGACCCAGTACTTC. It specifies CASSLGTSWRETQYF.

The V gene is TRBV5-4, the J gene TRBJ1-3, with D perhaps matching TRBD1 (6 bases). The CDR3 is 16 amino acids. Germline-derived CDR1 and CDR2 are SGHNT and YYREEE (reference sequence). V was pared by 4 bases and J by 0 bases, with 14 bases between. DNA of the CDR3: TGTGCCAGCAGCGGAGGACAGCCTTACTCTGGAAACACCATATATTTT. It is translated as CASSGGQPYSGNTIYF.

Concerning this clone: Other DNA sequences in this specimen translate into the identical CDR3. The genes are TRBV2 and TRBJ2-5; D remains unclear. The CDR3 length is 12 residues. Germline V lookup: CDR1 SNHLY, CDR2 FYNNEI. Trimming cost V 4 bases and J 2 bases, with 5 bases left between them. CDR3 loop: CASSAQQETQYF. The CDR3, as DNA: TGTGCCAGCAGTGCCCAACAAGAGACCCAGTACTTC.

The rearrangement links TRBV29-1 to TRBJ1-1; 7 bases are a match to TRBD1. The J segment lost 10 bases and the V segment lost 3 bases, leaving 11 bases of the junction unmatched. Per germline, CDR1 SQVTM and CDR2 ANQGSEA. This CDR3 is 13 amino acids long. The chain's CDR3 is CSVDRQGIGGAFF. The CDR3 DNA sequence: TGCAGCGTTGACCGACAGGGAATCGGAGGAGCTTTCTTT.

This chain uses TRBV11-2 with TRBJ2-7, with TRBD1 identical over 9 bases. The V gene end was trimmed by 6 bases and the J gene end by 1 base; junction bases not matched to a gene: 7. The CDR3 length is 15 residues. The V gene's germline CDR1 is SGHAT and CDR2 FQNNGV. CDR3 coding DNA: TGTGCCAGCAGTAACCCGGGACAGGGTTCCTACGAGCAGTACTTC. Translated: CASSNPGQGSYEQYF.

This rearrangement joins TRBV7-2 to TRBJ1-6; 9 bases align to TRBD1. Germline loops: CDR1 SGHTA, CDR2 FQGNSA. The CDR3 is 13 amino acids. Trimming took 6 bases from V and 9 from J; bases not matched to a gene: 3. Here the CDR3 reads CASRGDRASPLHF. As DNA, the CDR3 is TGTGCCAGCAGGGGGGACAGGGCTTCACCCCTCCACTTT.

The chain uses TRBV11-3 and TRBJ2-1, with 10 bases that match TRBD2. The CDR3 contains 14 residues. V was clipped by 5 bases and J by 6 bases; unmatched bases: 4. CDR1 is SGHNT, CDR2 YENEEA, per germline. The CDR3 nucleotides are TGTGCCAGCAGCCCTACTAGCGGGGCCAATGAGCAGTTCTTC. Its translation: CASSPTSGANEQFF.

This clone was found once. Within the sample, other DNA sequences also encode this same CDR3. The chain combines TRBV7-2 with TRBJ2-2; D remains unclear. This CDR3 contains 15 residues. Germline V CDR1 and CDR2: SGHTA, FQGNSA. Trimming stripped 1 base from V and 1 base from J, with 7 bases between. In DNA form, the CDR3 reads TGTGCCAGCAGCTTAGTTAGCCTGAACACCGGGGAGCTGTTTTTT. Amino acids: CASSLVSLNTGELFF.